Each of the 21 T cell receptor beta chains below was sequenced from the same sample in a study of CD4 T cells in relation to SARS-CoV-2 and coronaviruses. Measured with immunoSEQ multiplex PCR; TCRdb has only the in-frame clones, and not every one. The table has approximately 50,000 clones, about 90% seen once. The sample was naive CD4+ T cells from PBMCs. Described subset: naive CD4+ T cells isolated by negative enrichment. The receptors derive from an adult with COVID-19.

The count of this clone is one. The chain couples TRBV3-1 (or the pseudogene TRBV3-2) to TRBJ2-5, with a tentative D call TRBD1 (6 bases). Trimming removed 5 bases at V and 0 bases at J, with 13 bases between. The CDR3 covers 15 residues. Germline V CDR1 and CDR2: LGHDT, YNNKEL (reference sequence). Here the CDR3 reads CASSAGQQNQETQYF. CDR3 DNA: TGTGCCAGCAGCGCCGGACAGCAAAACCAAGAGACCCAGTACTTC.

The CDR3 loop reads CASSLYSGINNEQFF. DNA of the CDR3: TGTGCCAGTAGCCTATATAGCGGGATCAACAATGAGCAGTTCTTC. The genes are TRBV19 and TRBJ2-1, with 8 bases that match TRBD2. Germline CDR1 and CDR2: LNHDA and SQIVND (reference sequence). The CDR3 has 15 residues. The V gene end was trimmed by 6 bases and the J gene end by 5 bases; junction bases not matched to a gene: 9.

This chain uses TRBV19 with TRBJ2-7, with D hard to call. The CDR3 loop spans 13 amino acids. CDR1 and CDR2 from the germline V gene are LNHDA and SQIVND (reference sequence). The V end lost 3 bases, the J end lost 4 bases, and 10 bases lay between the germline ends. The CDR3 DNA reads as TGTGCCAGTAGTATCCCCGGGCGGTACGAGCAGTACTTC. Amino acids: CASSIPGRYEQYF. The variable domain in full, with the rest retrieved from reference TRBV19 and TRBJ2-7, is DGGITQSPKYLFRKEGQNVTLSCEQNLNHDAMYWYRQDPGQGLRLIYYSQIVNDFQKGDIAEGYSVSREKKESFPLTVTSAQKNPTAFYLCASSIPGRYEQYFGPGTRLTVT.

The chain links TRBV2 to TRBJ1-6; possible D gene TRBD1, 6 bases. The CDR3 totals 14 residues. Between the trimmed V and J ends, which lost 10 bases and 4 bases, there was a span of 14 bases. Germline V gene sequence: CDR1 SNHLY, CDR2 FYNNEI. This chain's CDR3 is CATTPGQYNSPLHF. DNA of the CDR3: TGTGCCACCACCCCGGGACAATATAATTCACCCCTCCACTTT. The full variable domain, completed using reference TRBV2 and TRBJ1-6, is EPEVTQTPSHQVTQMGQEVILRCVPISNHLYFYWYRQILGQKVEFLVSFYNNEISEKSEIFDDQFSVERPDGSNFTLKIRSTKLEDSAMYFCATTPGQYNSPLHFGNGTRLTVT.

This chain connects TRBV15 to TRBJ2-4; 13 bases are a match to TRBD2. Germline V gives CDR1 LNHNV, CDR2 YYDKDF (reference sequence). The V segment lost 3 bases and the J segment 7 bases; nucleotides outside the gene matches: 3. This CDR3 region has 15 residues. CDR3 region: CATSRPGLAGNIQYF. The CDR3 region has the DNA TGTGCCACCAGCAGGCCGGGACTAGCGGGGAACATTCAGTACTTC.

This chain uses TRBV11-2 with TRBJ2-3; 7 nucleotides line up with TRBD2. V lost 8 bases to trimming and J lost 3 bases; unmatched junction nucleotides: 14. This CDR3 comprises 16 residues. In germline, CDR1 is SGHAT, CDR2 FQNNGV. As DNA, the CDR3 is TGTGCCAGCCAGCTCTTGGGCGGGAGTAGTACAGATACGCAGTATTTT. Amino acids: CASQLLGGSSTDTQYF. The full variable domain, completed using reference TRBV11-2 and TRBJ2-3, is EAGVAQSPRYKIIEKRQSVAFWCNPISGHATLYWYQQILGQGPKLLIQFQNNGVVDDSQLPKDRFSAERLKGVDSTLKIQPAKLEDSAVYLCASQLLGGSSTDTQYFGPGTRLTVL.

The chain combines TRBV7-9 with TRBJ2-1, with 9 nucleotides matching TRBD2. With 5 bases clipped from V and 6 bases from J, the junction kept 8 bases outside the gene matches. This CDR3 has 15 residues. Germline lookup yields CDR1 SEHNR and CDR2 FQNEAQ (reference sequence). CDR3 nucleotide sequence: TGTGCCAGCAGCCCCGGACTAGCGCGACTCAATGAGCAGTTCTTC. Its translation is CASSPGLARLNEQFF. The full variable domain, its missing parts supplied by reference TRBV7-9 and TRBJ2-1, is DTGVSQNPRHKITKRGQNVTFRCDPISEHNRLYWYRQTLGQGPEFLTYFQNEAQLEKSRLLSDRFSAERPKGSFSTLEIQRTEQGDSAMYLCASSPGLARLNEQFFGPGTRLTVL.

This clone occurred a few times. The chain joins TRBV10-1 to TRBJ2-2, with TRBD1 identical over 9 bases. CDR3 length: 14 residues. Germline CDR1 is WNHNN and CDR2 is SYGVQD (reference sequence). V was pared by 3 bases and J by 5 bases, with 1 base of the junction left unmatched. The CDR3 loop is CASSDGTGTGELFF. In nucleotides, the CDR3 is TGCGCCAGCAGTGATGGGACAGGGACCGGGGAGCTGTTTTTT.

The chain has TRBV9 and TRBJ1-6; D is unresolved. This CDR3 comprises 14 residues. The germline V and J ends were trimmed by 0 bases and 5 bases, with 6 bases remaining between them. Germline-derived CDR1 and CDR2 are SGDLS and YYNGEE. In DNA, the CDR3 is TGTGCCAGCAGCGTAGCGCCTGATAATTCACCCCTCCACTTT. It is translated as CASSVAPDNSPLHF.

For the CDR3, the DNA is TGTGCCAGCAGTTTTTATCCAATCTCCGGGGAGCTGTTTTTT. Encoded protein: CASSFYPISGELFF. This rearrangement joins TRBV27 to TRBJ2-2; D gene ambiguous. The CDR3 extends over 14 amino acids. Germline V CDR1 and CDR2: MNHEY, SMNVEV (reference sequence). The V end lost 3 bases, the J end lost 6 bases, and 11 bases lay between the germline ends.

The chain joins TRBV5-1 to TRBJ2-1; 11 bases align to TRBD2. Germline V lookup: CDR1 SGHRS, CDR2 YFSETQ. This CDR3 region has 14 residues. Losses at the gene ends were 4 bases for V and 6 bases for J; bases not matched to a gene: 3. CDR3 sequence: CASSPGTSGNEQFF. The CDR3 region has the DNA TGCGCCAGCAGCCCAGGGACTAGCGGCAATGAGCAGTTCTTC.

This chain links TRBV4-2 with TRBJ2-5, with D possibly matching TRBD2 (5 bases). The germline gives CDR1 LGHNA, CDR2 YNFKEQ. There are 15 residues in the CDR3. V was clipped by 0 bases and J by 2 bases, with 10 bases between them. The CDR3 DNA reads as TGTGCCAGCAGCCAAGATCGGACTGAACAAGAGACCCAGTACTTC. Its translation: CASSQDRTEQETQYF.

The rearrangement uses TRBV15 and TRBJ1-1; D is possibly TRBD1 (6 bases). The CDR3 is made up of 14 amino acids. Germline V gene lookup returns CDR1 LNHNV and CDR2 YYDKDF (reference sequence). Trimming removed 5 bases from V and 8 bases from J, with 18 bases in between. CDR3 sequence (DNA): TGTGCCACCAGCTCCTCGGGTTTAGACAGGGAAGCTTTCTTT. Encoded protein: CATSSSGLDREAFF.

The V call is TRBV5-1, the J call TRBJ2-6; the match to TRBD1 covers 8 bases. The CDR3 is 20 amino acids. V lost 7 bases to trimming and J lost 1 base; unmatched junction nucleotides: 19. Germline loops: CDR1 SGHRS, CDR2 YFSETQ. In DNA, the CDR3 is TGCGCCAGCCCCGAACCAATGTCCAGGGGGCGTAGTTCTGGGGCCAACGTCCTGACTTTC. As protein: CASPEPMSRGRSSGANVLTF.

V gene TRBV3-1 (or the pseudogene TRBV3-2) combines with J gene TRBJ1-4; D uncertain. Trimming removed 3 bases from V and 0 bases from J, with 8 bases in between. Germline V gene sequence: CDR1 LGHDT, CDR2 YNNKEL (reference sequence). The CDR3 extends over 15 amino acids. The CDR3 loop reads CASSQGSATNEKLFF. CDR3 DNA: TGTGCCAGCAGCCAGGGGAGTGCAACTAATGAAAAACTGTTTTTT.

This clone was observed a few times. In nucleotides, the CDR3 is TGCGCCAGCAGCTTGGGGGGACAGAGCTACACTGAAGCTTTCTTT. This sequence encodes CASSLGGQSYTEAFF. The chain employs TRBV5-1 and TRBJ1-1; TRBD1 agrees at 7 bases. Germline CDR1 reads SGHRS; CDR2 reads YFSETQ. The ends lost 0 bases at V and 3 bases at J; junction bases unmatched: 5. CDR3 size: 15 residues.

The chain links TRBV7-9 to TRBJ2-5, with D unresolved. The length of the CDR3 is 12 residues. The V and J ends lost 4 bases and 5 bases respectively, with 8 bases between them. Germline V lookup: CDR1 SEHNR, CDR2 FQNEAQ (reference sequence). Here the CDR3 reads CASSSDWETQYF. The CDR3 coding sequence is TGTGCCAGCAGCTCCGATTGGGAGACCCAGTACTTC.

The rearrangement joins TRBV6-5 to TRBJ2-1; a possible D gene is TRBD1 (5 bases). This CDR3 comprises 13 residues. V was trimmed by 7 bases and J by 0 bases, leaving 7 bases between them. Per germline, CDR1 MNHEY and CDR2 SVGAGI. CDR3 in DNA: TGTGCCAGCAAGGGGTACTCCTACAATGAGCAGTTCTTC. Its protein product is CASKGYSYNEQFF.

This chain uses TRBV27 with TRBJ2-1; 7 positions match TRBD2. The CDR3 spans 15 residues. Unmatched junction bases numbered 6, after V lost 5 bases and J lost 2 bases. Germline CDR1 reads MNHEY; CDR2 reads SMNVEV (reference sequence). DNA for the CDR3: TGTGCCAGCAGTACATTAGCGGGCGCCTACAATGAGCAGTTCTTC. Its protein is CASSTLAGAYNEQFF.

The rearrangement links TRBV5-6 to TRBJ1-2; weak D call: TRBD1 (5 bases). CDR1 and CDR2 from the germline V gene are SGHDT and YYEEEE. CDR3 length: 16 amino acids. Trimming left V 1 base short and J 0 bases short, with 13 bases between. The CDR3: CASSLQGRKANYGYTF. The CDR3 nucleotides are TGTGCCAGCAGCTTGCAGGGAAGAAAAGCTAACTATGGCTACACCTTC.

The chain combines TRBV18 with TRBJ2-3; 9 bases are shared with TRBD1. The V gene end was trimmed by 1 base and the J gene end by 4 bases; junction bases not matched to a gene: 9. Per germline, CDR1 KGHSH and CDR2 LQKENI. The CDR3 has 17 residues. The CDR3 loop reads CASSPLDRGSGADTQYF. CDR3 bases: TGTGCCAGCTCACCACTCGACAGGGGGTCCGGCGCAGATACGCAGTATTTT.